This TCR beta chain was recorded in a study of prognosis after radiotherapy for stage I lung cancer. This clonotype was detected ten times or more. Its antigen is still unknown. TCR beta CDR3 amplification from genomic DNA was performed by two-round multiplex PCR. The first round of PCR was done with primers that matched each TRBV and TRBJ gene. From the multiplex PCR reads, TCRdb called clonotypes with MiXCR, one entry per CDR3 protein. The top ten clones hold about 39% of a sample with about 18,000 distinct CDR3 sequences, 40% to 50% of them seen once. Germline V CDR1 and CDR2: DFQATT, SNEGSKA (reference sequence). V shed 6 bases, J shed 4 bases, and the junction held 11 bases outside the gene matches. The CDR3 runs to 15 residues. Points from the study as a whole: Among patients who developed distant metastases, Shannon entropy after stereotactic body radiation therapy was lower.

The chain links TRBV20-1 to TRBJ2-7, with TRBD1 identical over 11 bases. This TCR came from a donor over 45 with non-small cell lung cancer. The sample was PBMCs, taken before or after stereotactic body radiation therapy (not recorded which). The CDR3 DNA is TGCAGTGCAACCATACCCGGACAGGGGGCTTACGAGCAGTACTTC. Translating it yields CSATIPGQGAYEQYF.